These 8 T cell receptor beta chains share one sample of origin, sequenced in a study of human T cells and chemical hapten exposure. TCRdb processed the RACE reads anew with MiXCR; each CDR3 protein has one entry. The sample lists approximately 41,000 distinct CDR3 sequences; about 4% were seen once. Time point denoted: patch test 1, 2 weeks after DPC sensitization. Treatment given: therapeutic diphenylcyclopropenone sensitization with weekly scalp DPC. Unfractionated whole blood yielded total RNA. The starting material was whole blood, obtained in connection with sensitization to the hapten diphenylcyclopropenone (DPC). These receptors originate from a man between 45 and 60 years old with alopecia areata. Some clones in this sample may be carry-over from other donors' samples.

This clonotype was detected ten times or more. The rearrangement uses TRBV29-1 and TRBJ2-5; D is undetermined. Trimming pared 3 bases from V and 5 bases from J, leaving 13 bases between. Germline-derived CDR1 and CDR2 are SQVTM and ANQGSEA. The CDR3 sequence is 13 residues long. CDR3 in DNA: TGCAGCGTTGACGACTTGGTGGTGGAGACCCAGTACTTC. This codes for CSVDDLVVETQYF. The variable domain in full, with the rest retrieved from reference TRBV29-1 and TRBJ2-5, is SAVISQKPSRDICQRGTSLTIQCQVDSQVTMMFWYRQQPGQSLTLIATANQGSEATYESGFVIDKFPISRPNLTFSTLTVSNMSPEDSSIYLCSVDDLVVETQYFGPGTRLLVL.

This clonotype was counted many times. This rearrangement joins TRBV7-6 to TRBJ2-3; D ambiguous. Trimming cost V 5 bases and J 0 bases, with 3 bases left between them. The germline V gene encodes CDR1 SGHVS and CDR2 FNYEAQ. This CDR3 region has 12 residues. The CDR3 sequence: CASSDSTDTQYF. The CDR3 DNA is TGTGCCAGCAGCGATAGCACAGATACGCAGTATTTT.

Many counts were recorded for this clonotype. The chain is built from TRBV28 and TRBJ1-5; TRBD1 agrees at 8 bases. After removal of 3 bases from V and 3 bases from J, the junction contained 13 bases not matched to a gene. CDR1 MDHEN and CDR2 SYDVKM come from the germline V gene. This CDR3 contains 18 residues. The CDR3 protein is CASSFPGQGEVDNQPQHF. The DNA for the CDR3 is TGTGCCAGCAGTTTCCCCGGACAGGGAGAGGTGGACAATCAGCCCCAGCATTTT.

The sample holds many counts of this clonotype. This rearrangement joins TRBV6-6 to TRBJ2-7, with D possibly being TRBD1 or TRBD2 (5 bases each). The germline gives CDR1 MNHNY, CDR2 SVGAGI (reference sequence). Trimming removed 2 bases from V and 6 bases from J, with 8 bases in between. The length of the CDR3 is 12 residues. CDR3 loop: CASSYGDVEQYF. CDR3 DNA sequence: TGTGCCAGCAGTTACGGGGACGTCGAGCAGTACTTC.

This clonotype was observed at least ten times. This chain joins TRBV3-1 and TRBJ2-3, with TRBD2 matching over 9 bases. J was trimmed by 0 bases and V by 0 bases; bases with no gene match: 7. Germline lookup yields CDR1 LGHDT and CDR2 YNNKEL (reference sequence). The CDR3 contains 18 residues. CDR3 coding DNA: TGTGCCAGCAGCCAAGAAGGGCCGCGGGGGGGGAGCACAGATACGCAGTATTTT. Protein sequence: CASSQEGPRGGSTDTQYF.

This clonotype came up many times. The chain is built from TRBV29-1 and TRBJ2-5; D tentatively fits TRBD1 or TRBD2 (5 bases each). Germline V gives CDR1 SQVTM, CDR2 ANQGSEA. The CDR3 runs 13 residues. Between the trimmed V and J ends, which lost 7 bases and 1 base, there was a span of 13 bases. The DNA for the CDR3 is TGCAGCGCCGACCTCGGGACCCAAGAGACCCAGTACTTC. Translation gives CSADLGTQETQYF.

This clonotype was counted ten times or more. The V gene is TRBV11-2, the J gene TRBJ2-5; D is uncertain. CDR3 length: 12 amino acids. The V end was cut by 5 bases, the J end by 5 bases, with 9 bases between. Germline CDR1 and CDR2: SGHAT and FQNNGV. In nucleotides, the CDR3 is TGTGCCAGCAGCACATCCCGGGAGACCCAGTACTTC. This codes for CASSTSRETQYF.

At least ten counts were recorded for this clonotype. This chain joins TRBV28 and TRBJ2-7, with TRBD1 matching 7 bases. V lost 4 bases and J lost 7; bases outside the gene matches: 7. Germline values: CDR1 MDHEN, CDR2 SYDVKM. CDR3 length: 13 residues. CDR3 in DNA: TGTGCCAGCAGTTCTGACAGGGCGCGGGAGCAGTACTTC. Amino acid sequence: CASSSDRAREQYF.